This record covers a single TCR beta chain. What it binds is unknown. J gave up 3 bases and V 0 bases, and 1 base lay outside the gene matches. The CDR3 contains 14 residues. From germline, CDR1 is LGHDT and CDR2 YNNKEL (reference sequence). Unexposed donor CD4+ T cells date from about 2011-2018, before the COVID-19 pandemic. CD4+ T cells were isolated from the cells after more than nine days of culture. The sample comes from a study of CD4 T cells in relation to SARS-CoV-2 and coronaviruses. Study-wide context: The negative reference was HIV-1 Nef peptide pool or peptide-free culture.

Study-level findings and limits: In around two thirds of donors, memory CD4+ clonotypes crossrecognized SARS-CoV-2 and at least one common cold coronavirus spike.

Profiling relied on immunoSEQ multiplex PCR, and the TCRdb table lists in-frame clones only, not all of them. Of some 16,000 clones in the sample, 80% to 85% were seen once. This TCR came from a human donor in good health. The V gene is TRBV3-1 (or the pseudogene TRBV3-2), the J gene TRBJ2-5; 7 positions match TRBD2. Sequencing was done on a sample of CD4+ T cells from PBMCs, cultured in vitro. The CDR3 sequence is CASSQEGGEETQYF. CDR3 in DNA: TGTGCCAGCAGCCAAGAGGGGGGGGAAGAGACCCAGTACTTC.